The next 10 T cell receptor beta chains were all read from a single sample in a study of human T cells and chemical hapten exposure. Each CDR3 protein gets one entry after TCRdb re-called the RACE reads with MiXCR. The table includes 75,000 to 90,000 distinct CDR3 sequences, roughly 12% detected once. Time point: patch test 1, 2 weeks after DPC sensitization. The treatment here: therapeutic diphenylcyclopropenone sensitization with weekly scalp DPC. Material: whole blood, obtained in connection with sensitization to the hapten diphenylcyclopropenone (DPC). These receptors came from a woman between 55 and 75 years old with alopecia areata. Some clones in this sample may be carry-over from other donors' samples.

The gene calls are TRBV4-2 and TRBJ2-3, with 7 bases identical to TRBD2. Losses at the gene ends were 0 bases for V and 2 bases for J; bases not matched to a gene: 14. This CDR3 has 19 residues. Germline V gene lookup returns CDR1 LGHNA and CDR2 YNFKEQ. The CDR3 nucleotides read TGTGCCAGCAGCCAAGATATCTCGCGGCGGGGGAAGCTCACAGATACGCAGTATTTT. Its translation is CASSQDISRRGKLTDTQYF.

This clonotype was seen at least ten times. V usage is TRBV7-2 and J usage is TRBJ1-5; 12 bases map to TRBD1. Per germline, CDR1 SGHTA and CDR2 FQGNSA. The V gene end was trimmed by 5 bases and the J gene end by 5 bases; junction bases not matched to a gene: 4. The CDR3 extends over 15 amino acids. The CDR3 reads CASSTGTGGYQPQHF. The CDR3 nucleotides read TGTGCCAGCAGCACCGGGACAGGGGGCTATCAGCCCCAGCATTTT.

This clonotype was recorded at least ten times. CDR3 protein: CSAESTSGGTLYEQYF. The DNA of the CDR3 is TGCAGTGCTGAATCAACTAGCGGGGGCACCCTTTACGAGCAGTACTTC. V gene TRBV20-1 combines with J gene TRBJ2-7, with TRBD2 matching 11 bases. The germline V gene encodes CDR1 DFQATT and CDR2 SNEGSKA (reference sequence). This CDR3 is 16 amino acids long. With V trimmed by 5 bases and J by 4 bases, 13 bases remained unmatched.

J is TRBJ2-1 and V is TRBV12-3 or TRBV12-4; 9 positions match TRBD1. With V trimmed by 5 bases and J by 7 bases, 9 bases remained unmatched. The CDR3 sequence is 15 residues long. CDR3 residues: CASSPQGASINEQFF. For the CDR3, the DNA is TGTGCCAGCAGTCCACAGGGGGCTTCAATAAATGAGCAGTTCTTC.

The chain links TRBV6-5 to TRBJ2-5; 10 nucleotides agree with TRBD2. Trimming removed 4 bases from V and 5 bases from J; junction bases left unmatched: 10. The CDR3 extends over 16 amino acids. Germline V gene sequence: CDR1 MNHEY, CDR2 SVGAGI. This CDR3 is CASSSGGLAGAETQYF. The DNA for the CDR3 is TGTGCCAGCAGTTCTGGCGGGCTAGCGGGGGCGGAGACCCAGTACTTC.

The rearrangement links TRBV7-9 to TRBJ1-5; D is ambiguous. The V end lost 1 base, the J end lost 7 bases, and 20 bases lay between the germline ends. This CDR3 is 17 amino acids long. Germline V lookup: CDR1 SEHNR, CDR2 FQNEAQ (reference sequence). CDR3 amino acids: CASSLVGGRELRQPQHF. CDR3 in DNA: TGTGCCAGCAGCTTAGTAGGTGGTCGGGAACTGCGGCAGCCCCAGCATTTT.

The table lists this clonotype with a few counts. The chain carries TRBV24-1 and TRBJ2-5, with D uncertain. The CDR3 runs to 15 residues. Germline CDR1 and CDR2: KGHDR and SFDVKD. With 4 bases removed from V and 1 base from J, the gap between germline ends came to 12 bases. This CDR3 is CATSDSDGAQETQYF. The CDR3 DNA reads TGTGCCACCAGTGACTCGGACGGAGCCCAAGAGACCCAGTACTTC.

This clonotype has ten or more counts. The rearrangement links TRBV18 to TRBJ2-5; D call uncertain. Trimming shortened V by 6 bases and J by 5 bases, and 13 bases separated the two germline ends. Germline V gene sequence: CDR1 KGHSH, CDR2 LQKENI. This CDR3 comprises 13 residues. The CDR3, as DNA: TGTGCCAGCTCGGCGAGGCCGGCGGAGACCCAGTACTTC. Its translation: CASSARPAETQYF.

This chain uses TRBV18 with TRBJ1-5; 9 bases are a match to TRBD1. The CDR3 covers 18 residues. Germline assignment: CDR1 KGHSH and CDR2 LQKENI. V trimming: 3 bases; J trimming: 0 bases; junction bases outside the gene matches: 9. CDR3 residues: CASSPSGTGYGSNQPQHF. CDR3 coding DNA: TGTGCCAGCTCACCCTCCGGGACAGGGTACGGTAGCAATCAGCCCCAGCATTTT. Based on the CDR3 plus reference TRBV18 and TRBJ1-5, the full variable domain is NAGVMQNPRHLVRRRGQEARLRCSPMKGHSHVYWYRQLPEEGLKFMVYLQKENIIDESGMPKERFSAEFPKEGPSILRIQQVVRGDSAAYFCASSPSGTGYGSNQPQHFGDGTRLSIL.

The chain carries TRBV7-3 and TRBJ2-7; 11 bases fit TRBD2. CDR3 length equals 14 residues. Germline V lookup: CDR1 SGHTA, CDR2 FQGTGA. Trimming took 5 bases from V and 6 from J; bases not matched to a gene: 6. The CDR3 DNA is TGTGCCAGCAGCGCCGCACTAGCGGGGGCCGAGCAGTACTTC. Protein: CASSAALAGAEQYF.